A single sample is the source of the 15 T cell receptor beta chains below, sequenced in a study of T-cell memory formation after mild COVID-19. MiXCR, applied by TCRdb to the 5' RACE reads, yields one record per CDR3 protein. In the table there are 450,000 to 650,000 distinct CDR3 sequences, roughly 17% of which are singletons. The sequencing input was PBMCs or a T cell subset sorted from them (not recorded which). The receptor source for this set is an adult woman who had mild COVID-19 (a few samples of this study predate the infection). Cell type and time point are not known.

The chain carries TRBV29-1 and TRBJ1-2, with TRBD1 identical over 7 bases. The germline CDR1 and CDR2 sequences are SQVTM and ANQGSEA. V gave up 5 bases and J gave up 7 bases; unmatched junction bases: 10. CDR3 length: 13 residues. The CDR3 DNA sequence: TGCAGCGTTCCCTATCCCACAGGGGTTGGCTACACCTTC. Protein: CSVPYPTGVGYTF.

The DNA of the CDR3 is TGTGCCAGCAGCCACGTAGAGACCCAGTACTTC. Its translation: CASSHVETQYF. The genes are TRBV7-2 and TRBJ2-5, with D unclear. Trimming removed 5 bases from V and 4 bases from J, with 5 bases in between. Germline V gene sequence: CDR1 SGHTA, CDR2 FQGNSA. CDR3 size: 11 residues.

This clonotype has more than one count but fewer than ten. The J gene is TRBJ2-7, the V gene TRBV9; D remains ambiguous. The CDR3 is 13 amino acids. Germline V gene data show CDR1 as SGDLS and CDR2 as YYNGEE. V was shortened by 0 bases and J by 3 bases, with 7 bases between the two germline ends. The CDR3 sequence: CASSVGVNYEQYF. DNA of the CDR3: TGTGCCAGCAGCGTAGGGGTAAACTACGAGCAGTACTTC. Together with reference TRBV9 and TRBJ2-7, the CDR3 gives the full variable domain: DSGVTQTPKHLITATGQRVTLRCSPRSGDLSVYWYQQSLDQGLQFLIQYYNGEERAKGNILERFSAQQFPDLHSELNLSSLELGDSALYFCASSVGVNYEQYFGPGTRLTVT.

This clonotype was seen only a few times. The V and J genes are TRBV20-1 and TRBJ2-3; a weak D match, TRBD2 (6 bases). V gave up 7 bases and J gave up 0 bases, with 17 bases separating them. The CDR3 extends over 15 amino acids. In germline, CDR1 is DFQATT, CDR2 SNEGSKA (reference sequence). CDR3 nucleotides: TGCAGTGATACGCGCACAAGCGGGAGCACAGATACGCAGTATTTT. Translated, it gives CSDTRTSGSTDTQYF.

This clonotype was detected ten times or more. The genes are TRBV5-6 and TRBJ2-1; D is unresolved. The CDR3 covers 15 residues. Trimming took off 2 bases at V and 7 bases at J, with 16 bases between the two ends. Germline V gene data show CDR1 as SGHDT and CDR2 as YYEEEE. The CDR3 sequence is CASSLLTLIANEQFF. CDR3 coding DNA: TGTGCCAGCAGCTTATTGACACTCATCGCAAATGAGCAGTTCTTC.

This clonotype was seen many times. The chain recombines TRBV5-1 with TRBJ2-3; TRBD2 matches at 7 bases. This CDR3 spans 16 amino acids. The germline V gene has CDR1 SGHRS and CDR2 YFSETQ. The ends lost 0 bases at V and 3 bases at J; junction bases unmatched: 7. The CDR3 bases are TGCGCCAGCAGCTTGGATGGGAGGGGAGGAACAGATACGCAGTATTTT. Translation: CASSLDGRGGTDTQYF.

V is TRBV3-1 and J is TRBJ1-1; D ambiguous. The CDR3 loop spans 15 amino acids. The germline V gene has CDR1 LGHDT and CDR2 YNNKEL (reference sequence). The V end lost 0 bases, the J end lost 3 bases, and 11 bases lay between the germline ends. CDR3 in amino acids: CASSQDRGQHTEAFF. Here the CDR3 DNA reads TGTGCCAGCAGCCAAGATCGTGGGCAGCACACTGAAGCTTTCTTT.

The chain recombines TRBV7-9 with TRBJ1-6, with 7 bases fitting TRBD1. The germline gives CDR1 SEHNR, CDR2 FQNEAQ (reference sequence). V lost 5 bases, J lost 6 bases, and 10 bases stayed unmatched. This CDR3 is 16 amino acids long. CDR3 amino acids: CASSRYGQAPNSPLHF. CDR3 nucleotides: TGTGCCAGCAGCCGATATGGACAGGCTCCTAATTCACCCCTCCACTTT.

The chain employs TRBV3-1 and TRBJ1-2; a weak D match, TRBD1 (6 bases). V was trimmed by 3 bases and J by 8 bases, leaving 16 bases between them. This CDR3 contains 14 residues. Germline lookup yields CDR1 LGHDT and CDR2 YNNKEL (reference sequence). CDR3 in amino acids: CASSHRDTGGGYTF. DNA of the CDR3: TGTGCCAGCAGCCATCGGGACACCGGGGGAGGCTACACCTTC.

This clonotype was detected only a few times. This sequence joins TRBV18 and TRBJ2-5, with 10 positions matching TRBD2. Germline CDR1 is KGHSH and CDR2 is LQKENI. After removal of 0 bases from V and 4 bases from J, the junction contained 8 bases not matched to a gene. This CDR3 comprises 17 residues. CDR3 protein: CASSPPGLALGTETQYF. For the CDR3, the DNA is TGTGCCAGCTCACCACCGGGACTAGCGTTGGGGACAGAGACCCAGTACTTC. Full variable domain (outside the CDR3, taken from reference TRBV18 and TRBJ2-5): NAGVMQNPRHLVRRRGQEARLRCSPMKGHSHVYWYRQLPEEGLKFMVYLQKENIIDESGMPKERFSAEFPKEGPSILRIQQVVRGDSAAYFCASSPPGLALGTETQYFGPGTRLLVL.

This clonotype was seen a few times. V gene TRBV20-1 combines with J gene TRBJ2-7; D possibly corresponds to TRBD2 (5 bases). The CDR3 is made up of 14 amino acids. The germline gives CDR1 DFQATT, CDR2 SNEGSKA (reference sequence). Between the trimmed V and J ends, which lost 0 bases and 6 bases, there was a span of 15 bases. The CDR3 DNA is TGCAGTGCTAGAGATCGGGGTAGTTGGGGCGAGCAGTACTTC. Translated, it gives CSARDRGSWGEQYF.

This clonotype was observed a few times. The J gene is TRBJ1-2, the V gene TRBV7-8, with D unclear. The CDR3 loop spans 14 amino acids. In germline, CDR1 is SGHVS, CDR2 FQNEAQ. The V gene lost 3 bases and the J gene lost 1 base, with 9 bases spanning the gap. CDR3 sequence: CASSLRSDNYGYTF. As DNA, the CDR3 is TGTGCCAGCAGCTTGCGGTCAGATAACTATGGCTACACCTTC.

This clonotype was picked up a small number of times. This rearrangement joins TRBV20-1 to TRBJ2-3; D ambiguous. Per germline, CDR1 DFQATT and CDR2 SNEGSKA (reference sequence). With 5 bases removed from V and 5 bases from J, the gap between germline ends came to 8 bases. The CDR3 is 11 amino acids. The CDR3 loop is CSAPTKDTQYF. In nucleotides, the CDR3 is TGCAGTGCTCCAACCAAAGATACGCAGTATTTT.

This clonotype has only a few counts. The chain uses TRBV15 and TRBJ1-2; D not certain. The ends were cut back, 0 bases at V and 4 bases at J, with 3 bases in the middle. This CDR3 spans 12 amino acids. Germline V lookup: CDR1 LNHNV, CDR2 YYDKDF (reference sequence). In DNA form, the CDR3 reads TGTGCCACCAGCAGAGAACCCTATGGCTACACCTTC. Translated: CATSREPYGYTF.

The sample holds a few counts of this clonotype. This chain's CDR3 is CAFRRDPGELFF. CDR3 coding DNA: TGTGCCTTTAGACGCGACCCCGGGGAGCTGTTTTTT. V gene TRBV13 combines with J gene TRBJ2-2; no clear D gene. Germline V gives CDR1 PRHDT, CDR2 FYEKMQ (reference sequence). The V end lost 11 bases, the J end lost 6 bases, and 13 bases lay between the germline ends. The CDR3 is 12 residues long.